The rows below give T cell receptor beta chains drawn from one sample of a study of shared clonotypes between healthy human individuals. Profiling relied on immunoSEQ multiplex PCR, and the TCRdb table lists in-frame clones only, not all of them. The sample consists of about 580,000 clones, roughly 98% of them appearing once. The sequencing input was naive CD8+ T cells sorted from blood. These receptors all stem from a man between 25 and 39 years old in good health. Both conserved end residues are part of each CDR3. D genes are given only for firm matches. Clone size is given for some rows only: seen once, a few or many times, or a class if the clone is expanded.

CDR3 protein	CDR3 DNA	V gene	J gene	D gene	clone size
CASSLPSGNEQFF	TGTGCCAGCAGCTTGCCTAGCGGCAATGAGCAGTTCTTC	TRBV5-6	TRBJ2-1	TRBD2	-
CASSQDLRTETQYF	TGCGCCAGCAGCCAAGATTTGAGAACGGAGACCCAGTACTTC	TRBV4-3	TRBJ2-5	-	-
CSVEGTTVWGYTF	TGCAGCGTTGAAGGGACCACGGTTTGGGGCTACACCTTC	TRBV29-1	TRBJ1-2	-	-
CASSRFGLGNTEAFF	TGTGCCAGCAGCCGATTCGGGCTCGGGAACACTGAAGCTTTCTTT	TRBV7-3	TRBJ1-1	-	-
CASSLRGLDRDNEQFF	TGTGCCAGCAGCTTAAGGGGGCTTGACCGGGACAATGAGCAGTTCTTC	TRBV7-3	TRBJ2-1	-	-
CASSVGGAPNQPQHF	TGTGCCAGCAGCGTTGGGGGGGCCCCCAATCAGCCCCAGCATTTT	TRBV9	TRBJ1-5	-	-
CASSLTSGHTDTQYF	TGTGCCAGCAGTTTAACTAGCGGCCACACAGATACGCAGTATTTT	TRBV28	TRBJ2-3	TRBD2	-
CASSPQADTQYF	TGTGCCAGCTCACCGCAAGCAGATACGCAGTATTTT	TRBV18	TRBJ2-3	-	once
CASSPGVENTEAFF	TGTGCCAGCTCACCAGGGGTGGAGAACACTGAAGCTTTCTTT	TRBV18	TRBJ1-1	-	-
CASSFSGEVYSEQYF	TGTGCCAGTAGTTTCTCAGGGGAAGTTTACTCCGAGCAGTACTTC	TRBV19	TRBJ2-7	-	-